This TCR beta chain was obtained from a study of blood T cell repertoires in COVID-19. At the level of the study: Acute-phase and convalescent COVID-19 samples originated in the United States, Italy and Spain. Sources were T cells, B-cell-depleted T cells, or PBMCs; the material itself was cDNA or gDNA.

The authors' processing: Nucleated cell counts were estimated from reference gene primer amplification. Profiling relied on immunoSEQ multiplex PCR, and the TCRdb table lists in-frame clones only, not all of them. The V and J calls and clone size were taken over from that table, and D and trimming were inferred from the DNA. The table lists roughly 59,000 clones, around four fifths of them singletons. The receptor's source is an older man with acute or convalescent COVID-19. Sequences were obtained from peripheral blood.

The DNA for the CDR3 is TGTGCCATCAGTGAGTCGTCCGGGGATCGTGGCTACACCTTC. Translating gives CAISESSGDRGYTF. The chain links TRBV10-3 to TRBJ1-2; D remains ambiguous. Germline V gives CDR1 ENHRY, CDR2 SYGVKD. V gave up 0 bases and J gave up 7 bases, with 12 bases separating them. This CDR3 is built from 14 residues.